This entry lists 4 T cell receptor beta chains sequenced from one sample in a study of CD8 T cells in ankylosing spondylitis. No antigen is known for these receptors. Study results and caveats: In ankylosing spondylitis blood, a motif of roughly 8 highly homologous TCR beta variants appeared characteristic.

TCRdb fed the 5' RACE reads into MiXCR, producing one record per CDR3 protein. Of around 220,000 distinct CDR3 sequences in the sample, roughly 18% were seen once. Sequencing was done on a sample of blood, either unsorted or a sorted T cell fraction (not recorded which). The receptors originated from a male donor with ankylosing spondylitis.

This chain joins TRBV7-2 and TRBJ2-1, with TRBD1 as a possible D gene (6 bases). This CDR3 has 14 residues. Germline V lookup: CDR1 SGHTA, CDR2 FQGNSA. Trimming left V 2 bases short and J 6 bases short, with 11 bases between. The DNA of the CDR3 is TGTGCCAGCAGCTTATTGACAGGCCTCAATGAGCAGTTCTTC. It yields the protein CASSLLTGLNEQFF.

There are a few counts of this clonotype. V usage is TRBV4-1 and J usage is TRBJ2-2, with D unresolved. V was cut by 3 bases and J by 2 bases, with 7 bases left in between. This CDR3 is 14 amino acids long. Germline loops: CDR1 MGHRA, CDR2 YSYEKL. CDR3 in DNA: TGCGCCAGCAGCCACATGATCAACACCGGGGAGCTGTTTTTT. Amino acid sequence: CASSHMINTGELFF.

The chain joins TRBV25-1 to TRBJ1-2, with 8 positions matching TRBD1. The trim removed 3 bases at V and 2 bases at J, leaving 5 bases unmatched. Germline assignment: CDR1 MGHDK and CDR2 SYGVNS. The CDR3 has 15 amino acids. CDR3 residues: CASSETGEYNYGYTF. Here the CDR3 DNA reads TGTGCCAGCAGTGAGACAGGGGAGTACAACTATGGCTACACCTTC.

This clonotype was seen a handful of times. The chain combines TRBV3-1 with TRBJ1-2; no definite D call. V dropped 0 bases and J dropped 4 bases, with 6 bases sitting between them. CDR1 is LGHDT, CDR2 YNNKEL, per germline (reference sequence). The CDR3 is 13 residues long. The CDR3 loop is CASSQDWVYGYTF. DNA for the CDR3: TGTGCCAGCAGCCAAGATTGGGTCTATGGCTACACCTTC.